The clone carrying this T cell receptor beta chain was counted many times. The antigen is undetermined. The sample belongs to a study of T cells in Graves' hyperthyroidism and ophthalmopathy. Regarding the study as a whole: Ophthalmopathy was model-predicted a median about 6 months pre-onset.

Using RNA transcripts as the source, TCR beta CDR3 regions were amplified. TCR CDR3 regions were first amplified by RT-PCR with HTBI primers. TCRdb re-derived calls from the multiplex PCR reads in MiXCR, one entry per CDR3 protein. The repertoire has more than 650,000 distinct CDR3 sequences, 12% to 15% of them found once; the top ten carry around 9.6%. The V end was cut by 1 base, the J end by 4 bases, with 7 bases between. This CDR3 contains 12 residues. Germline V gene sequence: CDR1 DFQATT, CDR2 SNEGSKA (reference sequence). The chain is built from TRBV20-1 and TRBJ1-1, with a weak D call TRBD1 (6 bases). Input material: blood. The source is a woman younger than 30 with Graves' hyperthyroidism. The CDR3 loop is CSARARGTEAFF. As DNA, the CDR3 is TGCAGTGCTAGAGCCAGGGGCACTGAAGCTTTCTTT.